This section outlines one T cell receptor (beta chain) sequence together with its context. This clonotype has more than one count but fewer than ten. Its antigen is not yet known. The record has no base qualities; no much larger clone is one base away. The CDR3 has 12 amino acids, counting the end cysteine and phenylalanine. The sequence is cut down to CDR3 DNA, 36 bases in frame from base 1. After removal of 8 bases from V and 2 bases from J, the junction retains 3 bases not matched to a gene. Looking up the germline V gene yields CDR1 MNHEY and CDR2 SVGAGI. The library was produced with 5' RACE. Sequencing used an Illumina HiSeq 2500. The second PCR ran for roughly 7 to 11 cycles and used a J-beta primer mix along with a sample-barcoded 5' primer. A template-switch 5' adaptor carrying 12 random nucleotides introduced a unique molecular identifier onto each TCR beta cDNA molecule. At least 2.5 million CDR3-containing paired-end reads were obtained from each sample. The Mint cDNA synthesis kit, primed by a TRBC-specific oligonucleotide, was used to synthesize first-strand cDNA from all RNA. Following uracil-DNA glycosylase treatment, a first 18-cycle PCR with universal primers M1SS and BC2_uni_R was performed on all cDNA. The paper's data handling went like this. For normalization, 1 million high-quality reads, each with a distinct molecular identifier, were randomly selected from each sample. Reads with shared molecular identifiers were discarded instead of being binned into consensus sequences. CDR3 identification, clonotype clustering and error correction used MiTCR with a Q25 quality threshold and the strictest error-elimination algorithm. Lower-bound total TCR beta diversity was estimated with a nonparametric unseen species model using Euler transformation. Through fastp at Q25 and MiXCR, TCRdb rebuilt clones from the public reads, retaining in-frame beta chains. Here each entry gathers all rows of one CDR3 protein and keeps the most common genes and DNA. The V and J calls come from TCRdb's annotation, not from the publication. For this sample the table gives roughly 500,000 distinct CDR3 sequences, of which 25% to 30% were detected only once. Under 20% of the sample comes from the top ten.

These data are taken from a study of blood T cells in healthy people across ages (dated by TCRdb to between 2014 and 2016). In the study overall: In model experiments, roughly one uniquely barcoded TCR beta cDNA molecule per two T cells was captured by template switching. The study measured age-related changes in TCR beta repertoire diversity using deep sequencing normalized with unique cDNA molecular identifiers. Four age groups were formed from the donors: young (average roughly 15 years), middle-aged (around 37), aged (62) and long-lived (less than 85). To avoid experimental bias, donors of different ages were randomly spread across the sequencing lanes. The study analyzed two additional independent replicas of 1 million unique cDNA reads from the same blood draw for two donors, one aged 18 to 30 and one aged 80 or older. Results the study describes overall, beyond this receptor: Compared with the aged group, the long-lived group had more naive CD4+ T cells, fewer expanded clones and increased TCR diversity, a pattern suggesting age selection. Donor CMV infection status was unknown, potentially confounding age-related changes in expanded clonotypes. The percentage of naive T cells measured by flow cytometry correlated strongly with observed TCR beta diversity. Estimates of total diversity based on one million sequenced T cells were regarded as lower bounds and as underestimates. As age increased, observed TCR beta diversity per million T cells dropped in a roughly linear way, and a significant reduction was already evident by age around 41. Bulk unsorted PBMC profiling prevented conclusive comparison of naive and antigen-experienced compartments.

Donors were approximately 42 systemically healthy Caucasian individuals from Russia aged 6 to 90 years. Around 9.9 milliliters of peripheral blood were collected from each donor into EDTA-treated Vacutainer tubes. Ficoll-Paque density-gradient centrifugation was used to isolate PBMCs, with at least 6.5 million per sample. Trizol reagent was used to extract total RNA from the PBMCs, yielding at least 5 micrograms per sample. The percentages of naive CD45RAhigh/CD27high T cells were determined by flow cytometry on a PBMC aliquot from every donor. The receptor chain draws on TRBV6-5 and TRBJ2-7, with TRBD2 identical over 7 junction bases. The sample comprised blood. This TCR was recovered from a woman in her 70s in good health. The DNA sequence is TGTGCCAGCGGGGAGGGCCCCTACGAGCAGTACTTC. This translates into CASGEGPYEQYF.